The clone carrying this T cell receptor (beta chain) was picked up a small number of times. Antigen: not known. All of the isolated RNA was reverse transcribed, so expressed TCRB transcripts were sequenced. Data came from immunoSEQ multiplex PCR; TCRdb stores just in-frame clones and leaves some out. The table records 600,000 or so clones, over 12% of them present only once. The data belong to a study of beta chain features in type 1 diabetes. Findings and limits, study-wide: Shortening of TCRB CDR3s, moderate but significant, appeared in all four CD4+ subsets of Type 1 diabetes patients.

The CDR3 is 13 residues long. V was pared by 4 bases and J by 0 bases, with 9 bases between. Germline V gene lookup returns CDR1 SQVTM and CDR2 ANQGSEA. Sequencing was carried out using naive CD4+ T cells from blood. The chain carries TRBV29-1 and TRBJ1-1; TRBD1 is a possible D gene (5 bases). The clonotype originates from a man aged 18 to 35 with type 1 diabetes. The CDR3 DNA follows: TGCAGCGTTGGTTGGGGGATGAACACTGAAGCTTTCTTT. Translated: CSVGWGMNTEAFF.